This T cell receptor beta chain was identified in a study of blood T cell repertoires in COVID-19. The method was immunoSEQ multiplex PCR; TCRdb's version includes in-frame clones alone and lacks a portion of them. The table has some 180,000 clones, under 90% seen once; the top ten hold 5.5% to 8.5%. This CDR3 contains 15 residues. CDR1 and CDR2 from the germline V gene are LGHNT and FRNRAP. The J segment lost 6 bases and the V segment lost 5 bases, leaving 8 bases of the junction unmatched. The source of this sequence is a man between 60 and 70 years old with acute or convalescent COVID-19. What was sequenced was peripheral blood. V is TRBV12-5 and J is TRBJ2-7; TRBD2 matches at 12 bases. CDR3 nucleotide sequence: TGTGCTAGTGGTATCCTAGCGGGAGGGTCTCGCGAGCAGTACTTC. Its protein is CASGILAGGSREQYF.